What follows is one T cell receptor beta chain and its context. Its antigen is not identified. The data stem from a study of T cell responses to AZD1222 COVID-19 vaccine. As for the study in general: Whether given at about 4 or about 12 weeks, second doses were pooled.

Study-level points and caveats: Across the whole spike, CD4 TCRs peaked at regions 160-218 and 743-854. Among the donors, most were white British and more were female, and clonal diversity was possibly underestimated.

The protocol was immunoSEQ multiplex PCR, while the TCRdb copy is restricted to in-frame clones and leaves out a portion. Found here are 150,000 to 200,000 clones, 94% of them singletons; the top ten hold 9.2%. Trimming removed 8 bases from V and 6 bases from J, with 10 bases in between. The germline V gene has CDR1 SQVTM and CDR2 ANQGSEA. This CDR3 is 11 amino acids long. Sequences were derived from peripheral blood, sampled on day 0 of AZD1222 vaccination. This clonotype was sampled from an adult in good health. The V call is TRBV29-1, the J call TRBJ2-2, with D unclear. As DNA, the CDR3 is TGCAGCTTCCGAGCCTCCGGGGAGCTGTTTTTT. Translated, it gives CSFRASGELFF.